Listed below are T cell receptor beta chains from one sample, sequenced in a study of blood T cell repertoires in COVID-19. TCRdb's copy holds only in-frame clones and misses some; the assay was immunoSEQ multiplex PCR. Found here are around 100,000 clones, roughly 89% of them singletons; the top ten hold roughly 2%. What was sequenced was peripheral blood. Source of these receptors: a man between 65 and 85 years old with active or convalescent COVID-19. Both conserved end residues are part of each CDR3. The order of the fields is D gene, J gene, CDR3 length, clone size, V gene, CDR3 protein, CDR3 DNA. D genes are given only for firm matches. Rows may omit the clone size; those that give it use once, few, many or a size class.

d_gene: -; j_gene: TRBJ2-7; len: 12; abundance: -; v_gene: TRBV10-1; CDR3aa: CASLLASYEQYF; CDR3nt: TGCGCCAGTCTTCTAGCATCCTACGAGCAGTACTTC
d_gene: TRBD1; j_gene: TRBJ2-5; len: 11; abundance: -; v_gene: TRBV20-1; CDR3aa: CSAPDRESQYF; CDR3nt: TGCAGTGCCCCGGACAGGGAGTCCCAGTACTTC
d_gene: -; j_gene: TRBJ1-4; len: 14; abundance: once; v_gene: TRBV7-9; CDR3aa: CASSPDRLFEKLFF; CDR3nt: TGTGCCAGCAGCCCTGACAGGTTATTTGAAAAACTGTTTTTT
d_gene: TRBD1; j_gene: TRBJ1-2; len: 15; abundance: -; v_gene: TRBV5-1; CDR3aa: CASSSETGRDYGYTF; CDR3nt: TGCGCCAGCAGCTCAGAGACAGGGCGTGACTATGGCTACACCTTC
d_gene: -; j_gene: TRBJ2-5; len: 15; abundance: -; v_gene: TRBV9; CDR3aa: CASSVEARGQETQYF; CDR3nt: TGTGCCAGCAGCGTAGAAGCGAGAGGGCAAGAGACCCAGTACTTC
d_gene: -; j_gene: TRBJ1-1; len: 14; abundance: -; v_gene: TRBV7-2; CDR3aa: CASSFDRVNTEAFF; CDR3nt: TGTGCCAGCAGCTTCGACCGGGTGAACACTGAAGCTTTCTTT
d_gene: -; j_gene: TRBJ1-2; len: 13; abundance: -; v_gene: TRBV18; CDR3aa: CASSSQTYYGYTF; CDR3nt: TGTGCCAGCTCATCCCAGACATACTATGGCTACACCTTC
d_gene: -; j_gene: TRBJ2-2; len: 14; abundance: -; v_gene: TRBV5-1; CDR3aa: CASSLQGGTGELFF; CDR3nt: TGCGCCAGCAGCTTACAGGGCGGCACCGGGGAGCTGTTTTTT
d_gene: TRBD2; j_gene: TRBJ2-2; len: 17; abundance: -; v_gene: TRBV19; CDR3aa: CASSWAGRATGTGELFF; CDR3nt: TGTGCCAGTAGTTGGGCGGGGAGGGCCACGGGCACCGGGGAGCTGTTTTTT
d_gene: -; j_gene: TRBJ1-1; len: 13; abundance: -; v_gene: TRBV7-2; CDR3aa: CASSAGRNTEAFF; CDR3nt: TGTGCCAGCAGCGCAGGGCGAAATACTGAAGCTTTCTTT
d_gene: -; j_gene: TRBJ2-7; len: 14; abundance: once; v_gene: TRBV21-1; CDR3aa: CASSTYRGSYEQYF; CDR3nt: TGTGCCAGCAGCACTTACAGGGGTTCGTACGAGCAGTACTTC
d_gene: TRBD1; j_gene: TRBJ1-1; len: 14; abundance: -; v_gene: TRBV6-2/TRBV6-3; CDR3aa: CASSTTGRVTEAFF; CDR3nt: TGTGCCAGCAGTACGACAGGGCGGGTCACTGAAGCTTTCTTT
d_gene: -; j_gene: TRBJ2-1; len: 17; abundance: -; v_gene: TRBV7-9; CDR3aa: CASSPKGFRLSYNEQFF; CDR3nt: TGTGCCAGCAGCCCCAAGGGGTTTCGGCTCTCCTACAATGAGCAGTTCTTC
d_gene: -; j_gene: TRBJ1-1; len: 12; abundance: -; v_gene: TRBV7-2; CDR3aa: CASSPGHLEAFF; CDR3nt: TGTGCCAGCAGCCCTGGACACCTTGAAGCTTTCTTT
d_gene: -; j_gene: TRBJ2-5; len: 14; abundance: -; v_gene: TRBV7-2; CDR3aa: CASSFDGLQETQYF; CDR3nt: TGTGCCAGCAGCTTTGACGGGTTGCAAGAGACCCAGTACTTC
d_gene: TRBD1; j_gene: TRBJ1-4; len: 17; abundance: -; v_gene: TRBV19; CDR3aa: CASSTNGQGATNEKLFF; CDR3nt: TGTGCCAGTAGTACCAATGGACAGGGTGCAACTAATGAAAAACTGTTTTTT
d_gene: -; j_gene: TRBJ2-1; len: 14; abundance: -; v_gene: TRBV5-4; CDR3aa: CASSFGGAYNEQFF; CDR3nt: TGTGCCAGCAGCTTCGGAGGGGCCTACAATGAGCAGTTCTTC
d_gene: TRBD2; j_gene: TRBJ2-5; len: 18; abundance: -; v_gene: TRBV5-1; CDR3aa: CASSLVGLAGGLSETQYF; CDR3nt: TGCGCCAGCAGCTTGGTTGGACTAGCGGGGGGGCTTTCAGAGACCCAGTACTTC
d_gene: TRBD1; j_gene: TRBJ1-5; len: 15; abundance: few; v_gene: TRBV5-8; CDR3aa: CASSYYRGGNQPQHF; CDR3nt: TGTGCCAGCAGCTACTACAGGGGAGGCAATCAGCCCCAGCATTTT
d_gene: TRBD2; j_gene: TRBJ2-5; len: 16; abundance: few; v_gene: TRBV4-1; CDR3aa: CASSQVGTSDTETQYF; CDR3nt: TGCGCCAGCAGCCAAGTGGGTACTAGCGACACGGAGACCCAGTACTTC
d_gene: TRBD1; j_gene: TRBJ2-1; len: 16; abundance: -; v_gene: TRBV5-1; CDR3aa: CASSGRQGVTYNEQFF; CDR3nt: TGCGCCAGCAGCGGGCGACAGGGGGTCACCTACAATGAGCAGTTCTTC
d_gene: -; j_gene: TRBJ1-4; len: 16; abundance: -; v_gene: TRBV15; CDR3aa: CATSRIRGVLNEKLFF; CDR3nt: TGTGCCACCAGCAGGATCCGGGGGGTCCTAAATGAAAAACTGTTTTTT
d_gene: -; j_gene: TRBJ1-1; len: 17; abundance: -; v_gene: TRBV5-1; CDR3aa: CASSLWSGGGSGTEAFF; CDR3nt: TGCGCCAGCAGCTTATGGAGCGGTGGGGGCAGCGGAACTGAAGCTTTCTTT
d_gene: -; j_gene: TRBJ2-3; len: 16; abundance: -; v_gene: TRBV18; CDR3aa: CASSPKTGKSTDTQYF; CDR3nt: TGTGCCAGCTCACCAAAGACTGGAAAGAGCACAGATACGCAGTATTTT
d_gene: -; j_gene: TRBJ2-6; len: 16; abundance: -; v_gene: TRBV7-3; CDR3aa: CASSPVAGAGANVLTF; CDR3nt: TGTGCCAGCAGCCCAGTCGCGGGCGCTGGGGCCAACGTCCTGACTTTC
d_gene: TRBD1; j_gene: TRBJ1-2; len: 15; abundance: once; v_gene: TRBV19; CDR3aa: CASSTTGTGAYGYTF; CDR3nt: TGTGCCAGTAGTACCACCGGGACAGGTGCCTATGGCTACACCTTC
d_gene: TRBD1; j_gene: TRBJ1-4; len: 16; abundance: -; v_gene: TRBV4-1; CDR3aa: CASSQGQGRGNEKLFF; CDR3nt: TGCGCCAGCAGCCAGGGACAGGGGCGGGGGAATGAAAAACTGTTTTTT
d_gene: -; j_gene: TRBJ1-2; len: 14; abundance: few; v_gene: TRBV6-5; CDR3aa: CASSSDKTNYGYTF; CDR3nt: TGTGCCAGCAGCTCTGACAAGACTAACTATGGCTACACCTTC
d_gene: TRBD2; j_gene: TRBJ2-3; len: 16; abundance: -; v_gene: TRBV7-9; CDR3aa: CASSLGTSGFTDTQYF; CDR3nt: TGTGCCAGCAGCCTCGGGACTAGCGGCTTCACAGATACGCAGTATTTT
d_gene: -; j_gene: TRBJ2-1; len: 13; abundance: -; v_gene: TRBV2; CDR3aa: CASSERAEGEQFF; CDR3nt: TGTGCCAGCAGTGAACGGGCTGAGGGTGAGCAGTTCTTC
d_gene: TRBD1; j_gene: TRBJ1-5; len: 14; abundance: -; v_gene: TRBV2; CDR3aa: CASMDRGSNQPQHF; CDR3nt: TGTGCCAGCATGGACAGGGGGAGCAATCAGCCCCAGCATTTT
d_gene: -; j_gene: TRBJ1-1; len: 11; abundance: -; v_gene: TRBV11-3; CDR3aa: CATVFGTEAFF; CDR3nt: TGTGCCACGGTATTTGGCACTGAAGCTTTCTTT
d_gene: TRBD2; j_gene: TRBJ2-7; len: 15; abundance: -; v_gene: TRBV3-1/TRBV3-2; CDR3aa: CASSQVVAGSYEQYF; CDR3nt: TGTGCCAGCAGCCAAGTAGTAGCGGGGTCCTACGAGCAGTACTTC
d_gene: TRBD1; j_gene: TRBJ2-7; len: 15; abundance: -; v_gene: TRBV11-2; CDR3aa: CASSPGQGYSYEQYF; CDR3nt: TGTGCCAGCAGCCCTGGACAGGGATATTCCTACGAGCAGTACTTC
d_gene: -; j_gene: TRBJ1-2; len: 13; abundance: -; v_gene: TRBV5-1; CDR3aa: CASSKGATYGYTF; CDR3nt: TGCGCCAGCAGCAAGGGAGCAACCTATGGCTACACCTTC
d_gene: -; j_gene: TRBJ1-4; len: 14; abundance: -; v_gene: TRBV5-1; CDR3aa: CASSAQGGSEKLFF; CDR3nt: TGCGCCAGCAGCGCCCAGGGTGGGTCCGAAAAACTGTTTTTT
d_gene: TRBD1; j_gene: TRBJ2-7; len: 13; abundance: -; v_gene: TRBV6-5; CDR3aa: CASSLQGAYEQYF; CDR3nt: TGTGCCAGCAGTTTACAGGGGGCTTACGAGCAGTACTTC
d_gene: TRBD1; j_gene: TRBJ1-2; len: 15; abundance: -; v_gene: TRBV28; CDR3aa: CASSRFRQGLYGYTF; CDR3nt: TGTGCCAGCAGTCGCTTCCGACAGGGTCTCTATGGCTACACCTTC